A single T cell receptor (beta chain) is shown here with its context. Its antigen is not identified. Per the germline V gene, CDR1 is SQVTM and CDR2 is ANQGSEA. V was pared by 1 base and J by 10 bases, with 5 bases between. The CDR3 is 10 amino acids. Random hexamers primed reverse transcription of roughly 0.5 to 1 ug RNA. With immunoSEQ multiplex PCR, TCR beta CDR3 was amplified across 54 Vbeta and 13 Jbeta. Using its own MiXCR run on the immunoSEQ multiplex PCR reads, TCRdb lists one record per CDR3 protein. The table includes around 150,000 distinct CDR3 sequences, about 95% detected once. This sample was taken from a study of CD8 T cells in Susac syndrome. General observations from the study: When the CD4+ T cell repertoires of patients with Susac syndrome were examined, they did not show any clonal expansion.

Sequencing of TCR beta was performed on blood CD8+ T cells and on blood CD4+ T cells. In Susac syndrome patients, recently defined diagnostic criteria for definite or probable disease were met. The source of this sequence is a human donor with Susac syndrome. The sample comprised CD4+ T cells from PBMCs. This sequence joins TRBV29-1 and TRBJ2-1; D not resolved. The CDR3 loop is CSVEGGEQFF. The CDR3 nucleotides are TGCAGCGTTGAAGGTGGGGAGCAGTTCTTC.